This entry lists 32 T cell receptor beta chains sequenced from one sample in a study of blood T cell repertoires in COVID-19. TCRdb's copy holds only in-frame clones and misses some; the assay was immunoSEQ multiplex PCR. The sample lists 65,000 to 90,000 clones, around nine tenths occurring once. Sample: peripheral blood. Source of these receptors: a human donor in a cohort sampled during active COVID-19.

The genes are TRBV6-5 and TRBJ2-3; D is perhaps TRBD2 (5 bases). Germline V lookup: CDR1 MNHEY, CDR2 SVGAGI. The CDR3 spans 14 residues. V gave up 2 bases and J gave up 8 bases, with 14 bases separating them. The CDR3 sequence is CASSYEKAVVTQYF. CDR3 coding DNA: TGTGCCAGCAGTTACGAGAAAGCGGTCGTTACGCAGTATTTT.

The V gene is TRBV7-2, the J gene TRBJ2-2, with D possibly being TRBD2 (6 bases). Trimming pared 2 bases from V and 8 bases from J, leaving 15 bases between. Per germline, CDR1 SGHTA and CDR2 FQGNSA. The CDR3 covers 15 residues. The CDR3 loop reads CASSLSGRGVGELFF. The CDR3 region has the DNA TGTGCCAGCAGCTTAAGCGGGCGCGGGGTAGGGGAGCTGTTTTTT.

The genes are TRBV5-1 and TRBJ1-2; 8 bases match TRBD1. J lost 2 bases, V lost 0 bases, and 6 bases had no gene match. Germline-derived CDR1 and CDR2 are SGHRS and YFSETQ. The length of the CDR3 is 16 residues. The CDR3 nucleotides are TGCGCCAGCAGCTTGGCCGGGGACAGGAGAAACTATGGCTACACCTTC. It codes for CASSLAGDRRNYGYTF.

The chain couples TRBV11-1 to TRBJ2-3, with D possibly TRBD2 on 5 matching bases. This CDR3 has 15 residues. V lost 4 bases to trimming and J lost 1 base, with 12 bases between them. The V gene's germline CDR1 is SGHAT and CDR2 FQDESV (reference sequence). The CDR3 region has the DNA TGTGCCAGCAGCTCACTCGGGGTGGGCACAGATACGCAGTATTTT. Residues: CASSSLGVGTDTQYF.

V is TRBV4-1 and J is TRBJ2-4; 8 bases fit TRBD1. V lost 0 bases, J lost 7 bases, and 8 bases stayed unmatched. Germline V gene lookup returns CDR1 MGHRA and CDR2 YSYEKL. CDR3 length: 16 amino acids. CDR3 amino acids: CASSQDTRTGWNIQYF. The CDR3 nucleotides are TGCGCCAGCAGCCAAGATACTAGGACAGGGTGGAACATTCAGTACTTC.

This clone was found a few times. The rearrangement links TRBV6-2 or TRBV6-3 to TRBJ2-4; 8 nucleotides agree with TRBD2. The CDR3 sequence is 15 residues long. Germline CDR1 reads MNHEY; CDR2 reads SVGEGT. Unmatched junction bases numbered 4, after V lost 6 bases and J lost 0 bases. In DNA form, the CDR3 reads TGTGCCAGCAGCCGGGGGGGCCTAGCCAAAAACATTCAGTACTTC. Translating it yields CASSRGGLAKNIQYF.

Only a few counts were recorded for this clone. The gene calls are TRBV6-2 or TRBV6-3 and TRBJ1-2; tentatively, D is TRBD1 (6 bases). From germline, CDR1 is MNHEY and CDR2 SVGEGT. Deletions cut 4 bases from V and 5 bases from J, with 20 bases between. This CDR3 contains 16 residues. Here the CDR3 reads CASSSGTRDLTYGYTF. In DNA, the CDR3 is TGTGCCAGCAGTTCCGGGACACGGGACCTAACATATGGCTACACCTTC.

This chain connects TRBV27 to TRBJ1-2; the D is unclear. V was pared by 2 bases and J by 7 bases, with 17 bases between. The CDR3 has 15 amino acids. Germline V gene data show CDR1 as MNHEY and CDR2 as SMNVEV (reference sequence). Written as DNA, the CDR3 is TGTGCCAGCAGTTTAAGGCAGGCCCCCGGAGGTGGCTACACCTTC. Encoded protein: CASSLRQAPGGGYTF.

The chain recombines TRBV4-1 with TRBJ2-2; no clear D gene. CDR3 length: 15 amino acids. Trimming left V 3 bases short and J 5 bases short, with 13 bases between. Germline loops: CDR1 MGHRA, CDR2 YSYEKL. The CDR3 region is CASSQISSWTGELFF. The CDR3 DNA reads as TGCGCCAGCAGCCAGATCTCGAGTTGGACCGGGGAGCTGTTTTTT.

V is TRBV7-2 and J is TRBJ2-5; 7 positions match TRBD1. The CDR3 length is 16 residues. The germline V gene encodes CDR1 SGHTA and CDR2 FQGNSA. J gave up 1 base and V 3 bases, and 8 bases lay outside the gene matches. CDR3 region: CASSLGNRGFQETQYF. CDR3 bases: TGTGCCAGCAGCTTGGGAAACAGGGGTTTCCAAGAGACCCAGTACTTC.

A few counts support this clone. The CDR3 DNA follows: TGTGCCAGCAGTTGGGGGCAGCGCGAGCAGTACTTC. Amino acid sequence: CASSWGQREQYF. The chain has TRBV2 and TRBJ2-7; weak D call: TRBD1 (6 bases). V lost 5 bases and J 6 bases, leaving 11 bases between the germline ends. The CDR3 extends over 12 amino acids. CDR1 is SNHLY, CDR2 FYNNEI, per germline.

The J gene is TRBJ2-1, the V gene TRBV24-1; 9 bases are a match to TRBD1. This CDR3 has 11 amino acids. The germline V gene encodes CDR1 KGHDR and CDR2 SFDVKD. The junction had 5 bases not matched to a gene; V was cut back by 9 bases and J by 12 bases. The DNA of the CDR3 is TGTGCCACCTCTACAGGGGGCGGGCAGTTCTTC. This gives the protein CATSTGGGQFF.

V gene TRBV5-1 combines with J gene TRBJ1-2; 7 nucleotides agree with TRBD1. Germline V lookup: CDR1 SGHRS, CDR2 YFSETQ. This CDR3 has 16 amino acids. V shed 4 bases, J shed 0 bases, and the junction held 9 bases outside the gene matches. The CDR3 nucleotides are TGCGCCAGCAGCCCTTCCACAGGGGTCTCTAACTATGGCTACACCTTC. Amino acids: CASSPSTGVSNYGYTF. The entire variable domain, with the rest obtained from reference TRBV5-1 and TRBJ1-2, is as follows: KAGVTQTPRYLIKTRGQQVTLSCSPISGHRSVSWYQQTPGQGLQFLFEYFSETQRNKGNFPGRFSGRQFSNSRSEMNVSTLELGDSALYLCASSPSTGVSNYGYTFGSGTRLTVV.

This clone was found once. The rearrangement uses TRBV4-2 and TRBJ2-5; TRBD2 aligns across 8 bases. The CDR3 sequence is 16 residues long. Germline V gene data show CDR1 as LGHNA and CDR2 as YNFKEQ. V gave up 0 bases and J gave up 3 bases; unmatched junction bases: 6. This CDR3 is CASSQEIGAGEETQYF. The DNA of the CDR3 is TGTGCCAGCAGCCAAGAAATTGGAGCGGGGGAAGAGACCCAGTACTTC.

In this sample, this clone turned up a few times. The V and J genes are TRBV19 and TRBJ2-2; D is possibly TRBD2 (6 bases). The CDR3 covers 13 residues. Trimming stripped 9 bases from V and 2 bases from J, with 10 bases between. Germline V gene lookup returns CDR1 LNHDA and CDR2 SQIVND (reference sequence). The CDR3 loop is CASAGGNTGELFF. DNA for the CDR3: TGTGCCAGCGCCGGGGGTAACACCGGGGAGCTGTTTTTT. The full variable domain, in which reference TRBV19 and TRBJ2-2 provide the parts outside the CDR3, is DGGITQSPKYLFRKEGQNVTLSCEQNLNHDAMYWYRQDPGQGLRLIYYSQIVNDFQKGDIAEGYSVSREKKESFPLTVTSAQKNPTAFYLCASAGGNTGELFFGEGSRLTVL.

J is TRBJ2-1 and V is TRBV5-5; tentative D call: TRBD2 (6 bases). Germline V lookup: CDR1 SGHKS, CDR2 YYEKEE (reference sequence). The ends were cut back, 0 bases at V and 8 bases at J, with 12 bases in the middle. The CDR3 is 14 residues long. In nucleotides, the CDR3 is TGTGCCAGCAGCTTGGAATGGGGGGAGCATGAGCAGTTCTTC. Translating it yields CASSLEWGEHEQFF.

V is TRBV5-4 and J is TRBJ1-2; a weak D match, TRBD1 (6 bases). Germline loops: CDR1 SGHNT, CDR2 YYREEE (reference sequence). The CDR3 runs 13 residues. Trimming cost V 0 bases and J 4 bases, with 7 bases left between them. The CDR3 here is CASSLDRAYGYTF. The CDR3, as DNA: TGTGCCAGCAGCTTGGACAGGGCCTATGGCTACACCTTC.

The chain is built from TRBV5-4 and TRBJ1-2; 7 nucleotides align to TRBD1. The CDR3 runs 16 residues. CDR1 and CDR2 (germline): SGHNT, YYREEE (reference sequence). With V trimmed by 2 bases and J by 4 bases, 11 bases remained unmatched. CDR3 coding DNA: TGTGCCAGCAGCTTACAGGGGAGAGGTGTTGGCTATGGCTACACCTTC. Encoded protein: CASSLQGRGVGYGYTF.

The chain joins TRBV6-5 to TRBJ1-2; possible D gene TRBD1, 6 bases. In germline, CDR1 is MNHEY, CDR2 SVGAGI. V was cut by 6 bases and J by 6 bases, with 14 bases left in between. The CDR3 loop spans 13 amino acids. The CDR3 spells CASSPLRGNGYTF. As DNA, the CDR3 is TGTGCCAGCAGCCCCTTGAGGGGGAATGGCTACACCTTC.

This chain connects TRBV7-2 to TRBJ1-6; tentative D call: TRBD1 (6 bases). The CDR3 length is 15 residues. V lost 6 bases to trimming and J lost 6 bases, with 15 bases between them. The germline gives CDR1 SGHTA, CDR2 FQGNSA. In DNA, the CDR3 is TGTGCCAGCAGACCTACAGGGTTTTTTAATTCACCCCTCCACTTT. Translated: CASRPTGFFNSPLHF.

The V call is TRBV18, the J call TRBJ2-1, with 9 bases matching TRBD2. The CDR3 spans 16 residues. Unmatched junction bases numbered 6, after V lost 2 bases and J lost 4 bases. CDR1 is KGHSH and CDR2 is LQKENI in the germline V gene. Here the CDR3 DNA reads TGTGCCAGCTCACCAAGTACGGGACTAGCATACAATGAGCAGTTCTTC. This translates into CASSPSTGLAYNEQFF.

The CDR3 loop reads CAISTRTSGGYEQYF. The CDR3 DNA is TGTGCCATCAGTACCCGGACTAGCGGGGGCTACGAGCAGTACTTC. The chain has TRBV10-3 and TRBJ2-7, with 13 bases fitting TRBD2. The CDR3 consists of 15 residues. CDR1 is ENHRY and CDR2 is SYGVKD in the germline V gene. J was trimmed by 3 bases and V by 5 bases; bases with no gene match: 4.

V is TRBV6-6 and J is TRBJ2-3; 8 nucleotides align to TRBD1. The CDR3 loop spans 14 amino acids. Trimming removed 0 bases from V and 6 bases from J; junction bases left unmatched: 2. The V gene's germline CDR1 is MNHNY and CDR2 SVGAGI (reference sequence). The CDR3 is CASSYSTGVDTQYF. The CDR3, as DNA: TGTGCCAGCAGTTACTCGACAGGGGTGGATACGCAGTATTTT.

This clone was counted once. This chain connects TRBV3-1 (or the pseudogene TRBV3-2) to TRBJ2-6, with D unresolved. Looked up from germline, CDR1 is LGHDT and CDR2 is YNNKEL (reference sequence). Trimming shortened V by 0 bases and J by 0 bases, and 3 bases separated the two germline ends. The CDR3 totals 15 residues. CDR3 in DNA: TGTGCCAGCAGCCAAGACGGCTCTGGGGCCAACGTCCTGACTTTC. Its protein is CASSQDGSGANVLTF.

The J gene is TRBJ1-3, the V gene TRBV9; 7 bases map to TRBD1. With V trimmed by 3 bases and J by 0 bases, 3 bases remained unmatched. This CDR3 region has 15 residues. Germline assignment: CDR1 SGDLS and CDR2 YYNGEE. CDR3 sequence (DNA): TGTGCCAGCAGCGACACAGGGGACTCTGGAAACACCATATATTTT. This codes for CASSDTGDSGNTIYF.

The genes are TRBV6-2 or TRBV6-3 and TRBJ2-4; the match to TRBD2 covers 9 bases. Germline trimming cut 5 bases from V and 0 bases from J; bases unmatched to any gene: 14. This CDR3 is built from 19 residues. The germline V gene encodes CDR1 MNHEY and CDR2 SVGEGT. CDR3 coding DNA: TGTGCCAGCAGTGTTTCCCCGCGGGGGGGGAGTATAGCCAAAAACATTCAGTACTTC. It is translated as CASSVSPRGGSIAKNIQYF.

This chain links TRBV7-2 with TRBJ1-5; no clear D gene. Looked up from germline, CDR1 is SGHTA and CDR2 is FQGNSA. The CDR3 is 14 amino acids. The ends were cut back, 2 bases at V and 2 bases at J, with 7 bases in the middle. The CDR3 sequence is CASSLTVGNQPQHF. CDR3 DNA: TGTGCCAGCAGCTTAACGGTTGGCAATCAGCCCCAGCATTTT.

The V and J genes are TRBV7-6 and TRBJ2-7; TRBD1 agrees at 7 bases. Germline V gives CDR1 SGHVS, CDR2 FNYEAQ. The CDR3 loop spans 12 amino acids. V gave up 5 bases and J gave up 5 bases; unmatched junction bases: 3. The CDR3 bases are TGTGCCAGCAGCCTAGGACAGGACGAGCAGTACTTC. Residues: CASSLGQDEQYF.

This clone turned up a few times. The chain recombines TRBV10-3 with TRBJ1-2, with 10 bases that match TRBD1. The trim removed 6 bases at V and 4 bases at J, leaving 11 bases unmatched. From germline, CDR1 is ENHRY and CDR2 SYGVKD. The CDR3 spans 16 residues. CDR3 nucleotide sequence: TGTGCCATCAGGAAGACAGGGGGCGAAGCGGGCTATGGCTACACCTTC. As protein: CAIRKTGGEAGYGYTF.

The genes are TRBV7-2 and TRBJ2-1; possibly TRBD2 for D (6 bases). Per the germline V gene, CDR1 is SGHTA and CDR2 is FQGNSA. The V end was cut by 7 bases, the J end by 7 bases, with 23 bases between. This CDR3 has 16 residues. The CDR3 sequence: CASTLRWGTGKNEQFF. The CDR3 DNA sequence: TGTGCCAGCACCCTTCGTTGGGGGACTGGCAAAAATGAGCAGTTCTTC.

This chain connects TRBV4-1 to TRBJ1-5; D ambiguous. Germline V gene data show CDR1 as MGHRA and CDR2 as YSYEKL. The CDR3 is 15 residues long. V was clipped by 0 bases and J by 2 bases, with 8 bases between them. Here the CDR3 reads CASSQDKSRNQPQHF. CDR3 coding DNA: TGCGCCAGCAGCCAAGATAAATCCCGCAATCAGCCCCAGCATTTT.

The chain combines TRBV27 with TRBJ2-7; TRBD2 matches 7 bases. The CDR3 runs 13 residues. Germline V CDR1 and CDR2: MNHEY, SMNVEV (reference sequence). With 6 bases clipped from V and 5 bases from J, the junction kept 7 bases outside the gene matches. The DNA of the CDR3 is TGTGCCAGCAGGACTGGGGGGGGTAACGAGCAGTACTTC. This gives the protein CASRTGGGNEQYF.